Below are 20 T cell receptor beta chains sequenced from a single sample in a study of blood T cell repertoires in COVID-19. This table comes from immunoSEQ multiplex PCR, and its TCRdb copy is limited to in-frame clones, with some not included. Of around 270,000 clones in the sample, approximately 88% were seen once. The sequenced material came from PBMCs or T cells enriched from blood (not recorded which). The receptors come from a woman between 35 and 50 years old who had been exposed to COVID-19.

J is TRBJ2-5 and V is TRBV7-3; TRBD2 matches at 9 bases. The V gene's germline CDR1 is SGHTA and CDR2 FQGTGA. This CDR3 contains 15 residues. J lost 3 bases, V lost 5 bases, and 7 bases had no gene match. The DNA for the CDR3 is TGTGCCAGCAGCCGTTTTGGCGGGGGGGAAGAGACCCAGTACTTC. Residues: CASSRFGGGEETQYF. Full variable domain (remainder filled in from reference TRBV7-3 and TRBJ2-5): GAGVSQTPSNKVTEKGKYVELRCDPISGHTALYWYRQSLGQGPEFLIYFQGTGAADDSGLPNDRFFAVRPEGSVSTLKIQRTERGDSAVYLCASSRFGGGEETQYFGPGTRLLVL.

The rearrangement joins TRBV6-5 to TRBJ1-4, with 8 positions matching TRBD1. Germline values: CDR1 MNHEY, CDR2 SVGAGI. V gave up 2 bases and J gave up 7 bases; unmatched junction bases: 3. The CDR3 length is 14 residues. CDR3 DNA sequence: TGTGCCAGCAGTTACCAGGGGGCGGGTGAAAAACTGTTTTTT. Amino acid sequence: CASSYQGAGEKLFF.

The V gene is TRBV5-4, the J gene TRBJ2-3; 8 bases line up with TRBD1. This CDR3 region has 15 residues. The trim removed 5 bases at V and 1 base at J, leaving 6 bases unmatched. Per the germline V gene, CDR1 is SGHNT and CDR2 is YYREEE (reference sequence). Here the CDR3 reads CASSIQGVRTDTQYF. CDR3 in DNA: TGTGCCAGCAGTATACAGGGGGTCCGCACAGATACGCAGTATTTT.

This chain links TRBV9 with TRBJ2-5; TRBD1 aligns across 9 bases. The CDR3 consists of 16 residues. Germline-derived CDR1 and CDR2 are SGDLS and YYNGEE. Unmatched junction bases numbered 6, after V lost 2 bases and J lost 1 base. CDR3 sequence (DNA): TGTGCCAGCAGCGTCAGGACAGGGGCCCTCCAAGAGACCCAGTACTTC. Translating it yields CASSVRTGALQETQYF.

The genes are TRBV7-9 and TRBJ1-5; D is undetermined. Germline CDR1 reads SEHNR; CDR2 reads FQNEAQ (reference sequence). The CDR3 length is 13 residues. V lost 3 bases, J lost 4 bases, and 7 bases lay in between. CDR3 in amino acids: CASSFAENQPQHF. Written as DNA, the CDR3 is TGTGCCAGCAGCTTTGCAGAAAATCAGCCCCAGCATTTT.

In the case of this clone: Other DNA sequences within the sample encode an identical CDR3. This rearrangement joins TRBV28 to TRBJ1-1, with TRBD1 identical over 7 bases. CDR3 length equals 12 residues. Germline values: CDR1 MDHEN, CDR2 SYDVKM. V lost 5 bases and J lost 8; bases outside the gene matches: 5. As DNA, the CDR3 is TGTGCCAGCAGTCCCCTGGACAGGGAAGCTTTCTTT. Residues: CASSPLDREAFF.

Written as DNA, the CDR3 is TGCGCCAGCACAGGTCGCGGGACCAGCACAGATACGCAGTATTTT. It is translated as CASTGRGTSTDTQYF. The genes are TRBV5-1 and TRBJ2-3; tentative D call: TRBD2 (6 bases). Trimming took off 6 bases at V and 0 bases at J, with 14 bases between the two ends. Per the germline V gene, CDR1 is SGHRS and CDR2 is YFSETQ. The CDR3 has 15 amino acids.

Of note for this clone: The germline gene is not matched at one end of the junction; a read error may be the cause. V and J are TRBV5-1 and TRBJ2-1, with 11 bases aligning to TRBD2. The CDR3 is 14 amino acids. Looked up from germline, CDR1 is SGHRS and CDR2 is YFSETQ. CDR3: CASSPLAGGNEQFF. For the CDR3, the DNA is TGTGCCAGCAGCCCCCTAGCGGGGGGCAATGAGCAGTTCTTC.

Of note for this clone: Additional DNA sequences in this sample encode the identical CDR3. The chain couples TRBV11-3 to TRBJ2-2; TRBD2 aligns across 11 bases. Germline V gene sequence: CDR1 SGHNT, CDR2 YENEEA. V was clipped by 2 bases and J by 4 bases; unmatched bases: 0. The CDR3 spans 15 residues. This CDR3 is CASSLLAGGTGELFF. CDR3 DNA: TGTGCCAGCAGCTTACTAGCGGGAGGCACCGGGGAGCTGTTTTTT.

This chain uses TRBV4-2 with TRBJ1-3, with 10 bases that match TRBD1. Germline CDR1 LGHNA, CDR2 YNFKEQ. V lost 0 bases to trimming and J lost 3 bases; unmatched junction nucleotides: 8. The CDR3 is 18 amino acids. CDR3: CASSQDFGQGVFGNTIYF. In DNA, the CDR3 is TGTGCCAGCAGCCAAGATTTTGGACAGGGGGTATTTGGAAACACCATATATTTT.

V usage is TRBV18 and J usage is TRBJ1-2, with a weak D call TRBD1 (6 bases). CDR3 length equals 16 residues. Germline loops: CDR1 KGHSH, CDR2 LQKENI. V was shortened by 3 bases and J by 5 bases, with 19 bases between the two germline ends. The DNA of the CDR3 is TGTGCCAGCTCACCGGCCCTAGACAGGAGAAGTTATGGCTACACCTTC. This translates into CASSPALDRRSYGYTF.

The rearrangement uses TRBV24-1 and TRBJ2-1; 9 bases align to TRBD2. Germline CDR1 and CDR2: KGHDR and SFDVKD. The CDR3 spans 15 residues. The junction had 8 bases not matched to a gene; V was cut back by 3 bases and J by 9 bases. The CDR3 coding sequence is TGTGCCACCAGTGATCTTGCTAGCGGGAACCTTGAGCAGTTCTTC. This sequence encodes CATSDLASGNLEQFF.

The chain recombines TRBV9 with TRBJ2-2; 9 positions match TRBD1. From germline, CDR1 is SGDLS and CDR2 YYNGEE. The CDR3 is made up of 17 amino acids. V gave up 1 base and J gave up 4 bases; unmatched junction bases: 8. The DNA for the CDR3 is TGTGCCAGCAGCGTATCGGGACAGGGTTGGTCCACCGGGGAGCTGTTTTTT. Residues: CASSVSGQGWSTGELFF.

Comments on this clone: In the same sample, other DNA sequences code for this CDR3. The chain recombines TRBV9 with TRBJ1-2; 8 bases agree with TRBD1. The germline V gene encodes CDR1 SGDLS and CDR2 YYNGEE. The CDR3 totals 15 residues. The trim removed 0 bases at V and 2 bases at J, leaving 3 bases unmatched. The CDR3, as DNA: TGTGCCAGCAGCGTAGGAACAGGGGGGAACTATGGCTACACCTTC. It is translated as CASSVGTGGNYGYTF.

This clone was seen more than once but under ten times. The V gene is TRBV4-3, the J gene TRBJ1-5, with 9 bases lining up with TRBD1. The CDR3 extends over 14 amino acids. V was clipped by 3 bases and J by 5 bases; unmatched bases: 2. The germline V gene encodes CDR1 LGHNA and CDR2 YSLEER. DNA of the CDR3: TGCGCCAGCAGCCAGGGGACAGGGCATCAGCCCCAGCATTTT. Translation: CASSQGTGHQPQHF.

The chain employs TRBV5-1 and TRBJ1-1; TRBD1 matches 7 bases. The germline gives CDR1 SGHRS, CDR2 YFSETQ. This CDR3 is 18 amino acids long. J was trimmed by 0 bases and V by 4 bases; bases with no gene match: 15. The CDR3 region has the DNA TGCGCCAGCAGCCAACAAGGGGGCCATACCCTTATGAACACTGAAGCTTTCTTT. Protein: CASSQQGGHTLMNTEAFF. Variable domain in full (rest from reference TRBV5-1 and TRBJ1-1): KAGVTQTPRYLIKTRGQQVTLSCSPISGHRSVSWYQQTPGQGLQFLFEYFSETQRNKGNFPGRFSGRQFSNSRSEMNVSTLELGDSALYLCASSQQGGHTLMNTEAFFGQGTRLTVV.

The chain employs TRBV25-1 and TRBJ2-1, with TRBD2 identical over 9 bases. Germline V gene sequence: CDR1 MGHDK, CDR2 SYGVNS. CDR3 length: 17 residues. The trim removed 3 bases at V and 4 bases at J, leaving 10 bases unmatched. CDR3: CASSDSGLAGRYNEQFF. The CDR3 region has the DNA TGTGCCAGCAGTGATTCCGGGCTAGCGGGGAGATACAATGAGCAGTTCTTC.

The count of this clone is one. This chain connects TRBV19 to TRBJ1-5, with D unclear. In germline, CDR1 is LNHDA, CDR2 SQIVND (reference sequence). The V gene lost 4 bases and the J gene lost 0 bases, with 22 bases spanning the gap. This CDR3 is 19 amino acids long. The CDR3 region has the DNA TGTGCCAGTAGTAAAAGGGAGAATATACAGAGTTATAGCAATCAGCCCCAGCATTTT. Protein: CASSKRENIQSYSNQPQHF.

V gene TRBV28 combines with J gene TRBJ1-2; D not certain. The germline V gene has CDR1 MDHEN and CDR2 SYDVKM. The CDR3 length is 14 residues. V lost 3 bases to trimming and J lost 4 bases, with 12 bases between them. CDR3 DNA: TGTGCCAGCAGTTTCCCAACACCCCGCTATGGCTACACCTTC. It yields the protein CASSFPTPRYGYTF.

This clone appeared once. The chain carries TRBV6-1 and TRBJ2-7; D call uncertain. Germline V gives CDR1 MNHNS, CDR2 SASEGT. The CDR3 extends over 16 amino acids. The V gene lost 0 bases and the J gene lost 0 bases, with 12 bases spanning the gap. The CDR3, as DNA: TGTGCCAGCAGTGAAGCGTCAGCGCTAAGCTCCTACGAGCAGTACGTC. Translation: CASSEASALSSYEQYV.